These 7 T cell receptor beta chains came from one sample sequenced in a study of cytomegalovirus exposure and HLA in healthy donors. In the PCR, 60 Vbeta and 13 Jbeta primers were used. TCRdb keeps only in-frame clones here, not all; method: immunoSEQ multiplex PCR. This table lists 100,000 to 150,000 clones. Sequenced input: PBMCs. These receptors were taken from a man aged 35-49 years in good health and CMV-seronegative.

CDR3 protein: CASSPLNVLAGGGDNEQFF. The CDR3 nucleotides read TGTGCCAGCAGCCCCCTGAATGTCCTAGCGGGAGGCGGAGACAATGAGCAGTTCTTC. The rearrangement joins TRBV7-2 to TRBJ2-1; 11 bases are a match to TRBD2. V trimming: 5 bases; J trimming: 5 bases; junction bases outside the gene matches: 17. Germline values: CDR1 SGHTA, CDR2 FQGNSA. The CDR3 spans 19 residues.

Judged by frequency, this clone is medium-sized (0.01 to 0.1%). This chain links TRBV27 with TRBJ2-4; 13 nucleotides match TRBD2. The CDR3 consists of 18 residues. Unmatched junction bases numbered 4, after V lost 2 bases and J lost 0 bases. The germline V gene has CDR1 MNHEY and CDR2 SMNVEV (reference sequence). The CDR3: CASSLGRLAGGAKNIQYF. DNA of the CDR3: TGTGCCAGCAGTTTAGGTCGACTAGCGGGAGGAGCCAAAAACATTCAGTACTTC.

V usage is TRBV7-2 and J usage is TRBJ2-1; TRBD1 agrees at 11 bases. With V trimmed by 3 bases and J by 1 base, 11 bases remained unmatched. The CDR3 has 19 amino acids. Germline V gives CDR1 SGHTA, CDR2 FQGNSA. The CDR3 DNA follows: TGTGCCAGCAGCTTCCGGGACAGGGGGGAATTGGGATCCTACAATGAGCAGTTCTTC. Its protein is CASSFRDRGELGSYNEQFF.

This sequence joins TRBV7-8 and TRBJ2-3, with 8 nucleotides matching TRBD2. Unmatched junction bases numbered 5, after V lost 5 bases and J lost 1 base. This CDR3 has 15 residues. CDR1 and CDR2 from the germline V gene are SGHVS and FQNEAQ. The CDR3 DNA reads as TGTGCCAGCAGCCGTCGAGCGGGAGGCACAGATACGCAGTATTTT. This encodes CASSRRAGGTDTQYF.

The CDR3 DNA follows: TGTGCCAGCAGCTTAAGTCCCGGCCCTGGGGGGGGACGGGATACGCAGTATTTT. It specifies CASSLSPGPGGGRDTQYF. The V gene is TRBV7-8, the J gene TRBJ2-3; 7 nucleotides match TRBD2. The germline gives CDR1 SGHVS, CDR2 FQNEAQ. The CDR3 has 18 amino acids. V lost 2 bases to trimming and J lost 6 bases; unmatched junction nucleotides: 17.

The rearrangement links TRBV5-1 to TRBJ2-5; D gene unclear. The DNA end is a closer match to TRBJ2-7, so the J assignment may be wrong. CDR1 and CDR2 (germline): SGHRS, YFSETQ. This CDR3 has 12 amino acids. The DNA of the CDR3 is TGCGCCAGCAGCTTGGTATCCTACGAGCAGTACTTC. Its translation is CASSLVSYEQYF.

CDR3 sequence: CASRDRSQGVTAEQYF. DNA of the CDR3: TGTGCCAGCAGGGATCGTTCACAAGGGGTCACGGCCGAGCAGTACTTC. V gene TRBV2 combines with J gene TRBJ2-7, with D tentatively TRBD1 (5 bases). Per the germline V gene, CDR1 is SNHLY and CDR2 is FYNNEI. With 6 bases removed from V and 6 bases from J, the gap between germline ends came to 24 bases. There are 16 residues in the CDR3.